A selection of T cell receptor beta chains follows, all from one sample in a study of blood T cell repertoires in COVID-19. Here immunoSEQ multiplex PCR was the method, and the copy in TCRdb shows in-frame clones only, minus some. The repertoire includes about 99,000 clones, 85% to 90% of them detected once, and 4.5% to 5.5% sits in the top ten. The sequencing input was peripheral blood. All receptors come from a human donor in a cohort sampled during active COVID-19. Both conserved end residues are part of each CDR3. A D gene is named only where the DNA matches it firmly. The size of a clone is reported for some rows only, either as once, few or many, or as a class for expanded clones.

NA	TRBJ2-3	TRBV4-3	NA	CASSQAIRGVSTDTQYF	TGCGCCAGCAGCCAAGCGATTCGAGGAGTCAGCACAGATACGCAGTATTTT
NA	TRBJ2-7	TRBV5-1	NA	CASSLRGISYEQYF	TGCGCCAGCAGCTTACGCGGGATTTCCTACGAGCAGTACTTC
NA	TRBJ1-2	TRBV10-2	NA	CASSVGGVNGYTF	TGCGCCAGCAGTGTGGGGGGAGTAAATGGCTACACCTTC
NA	TRBJ1-6	TRBV6-5	TRBD1	CASSYDRVRSPLHF	TGTGCCAGCAGTTACGACAGGGTACGGTCACCCCTCCACTTT
NA	TRBJ2-1	TRBV7-3	NA	CASSYRVGGALHEQFF	TGTGCCAGCAGCTACCGCGTAGGGGGGGCCCTGCATGAGCAGTTCTTC
NA	TRBJ2-3	TRBV7-8	TRBD1	CASSFRARAQGVDTQYF	TGTGCCAGCAGCTTTAGGGCCAGGGCACAGGGGGTGGATACGCAGTATTTT
NA	TRBJ2-7	TRBV6-7	TRBD2	CANSGNYEQYF	TGTGCCAACAGCGGGAACTACGAGCAGTACTTC
NA	TRBJ2-1	TRBV7-3	TRBD2	CASSLSPLAGGGGEQFF	TGTGCCAGCAGCCTATCGCCCCTAGCGGGGGGGGGCGGTGAGCAGTTCTTC
NA	TRBJ2-2	TRBV27	TRBD1	CASKQGAISNTGELFF	TGTGCCAGCAAACAGGGGGCGATCTCTAACACCGGGGAGCTGTTTTTT
NA	TRBJ1-1	TRBV28	TRBD1	CASSLGGGVGAFF	TGTGCCAGCAGTTTAGGAGGGGGCGTAGGGGCTTTCTTT
NA	TRBJ2-2	TRBV28	NA	CASRPDRTNTGELFF	TGTGCCAGCAGACCGGACAGAACGAACACCGGGGAGCTGTTTTTT
NA	TRBJ1-5	TRBV28	NA	CASRLKVGGQPQHF	TGTGCCAGCAGGCTGAAGGTCGGAGGTCAGCCCCAGCATTTT
NA	TRBJ1-1	TRBV18	TRBD1	CASSIGQEGEAFF	TGTGCCAGCTCCATTGGACAGGAGGGTGAAGCTTTCTTT
NA	TRBJ1-6	TRBV18	NA	CASSPSGRSPLHF	TGTGCCAGCTCACCATCAGGGCGTTCACCCCTCCACTTT
once	TRBJ1-2	TRBV27	NA	CASSLGAGIYGYTF	TGTGCCAGCAGTTTAGGAGCAGGGATTTATGGCTACACCTTC
few	TRBJ1-4	TRBV10-3	TRBD1	CAISGTGDDEKLFF	TGTGCCATCAGCGGGACAGGGGATGATGAAAAACTGTTTTTT
NA	TRBJ2-3	TRBV5-1	TRBD1	CASSSGQGSGADTQYF	TGCGCCAGCAGCTCGGGACAGGGAAGTGGTGCAGATACGCAGTATTTT
NA	TRBJ2-3	TRBV3-1/TRBV3-2	NA	CASSLATDTQYF	TGTGCCAGCAGCCTAGCCACAGATACGCAGTATTTT
NA	TRBJ1-1	TRBV5-1	TRBD1	CASSPGQGGVNTEAFF	TGCGCCAGCTCCCCGGGACAGGGAGGGGTAAACACTGAAGCTTTCTTT
NA	TRBJ2-5	TRBV5-1	TRBD1	CASSRGPGGLETQYF	TGCGCCAGCAGCCGAGGGCCAGGGGGTTTAGAGACCCAGTACTTC
NA	TRBJ2-7	TRBV11-1	TRBD1	CASSSRAGGPYEQYF	TGTGCCAGCAGCTCGAGGGCAGGGGGACCCTACGAGCAGTACTTC
NA	TRBJ1-4	TRBV2	TRBD1	CASKGTGFEKLFF	TGTGCCAGCAAAGGGACAGGGTTTGAAAAACTGTTTTTT
NA	TRBJ2-2	TRBV6-2/TRBV6-3	NA	CASSYGAGSGELFF	TGTGCCAGCAGTTACGGGGCAGGATCCGGGGAGCTGTTTTTT
NA	TRBJ2-2	TRBV5-4	TRBD2	CASSKPGLAGGANTGELFF	TGTGCCAGCAGCAAACCGGGACTAGCGGGGGGGGCGAACACCGGGGAGCTGTTTTTT
NA	TRBJ1-6	TRBV11-3	TRBD1	CASSLGQGLESPLHF	TGTGCCAGCAGTTTAGGACAGGGTCTTGAATCACCCCTCCACTTT
NA	TRBJ1-5	TRBV4-2	NA	CASSQDLAGNQPQHF	TGTGCCAGCAGCCAAGATCTGGCGGGGAATCAGCCCCAGCATTTT